This T cell receptor (beta chain) was obtained from a study of blood T cell repertoires in COVID-19. Study context: The United States, Italy and Spain provided the acute and convalescent COVID-19 samples. PBMCs, B-cell-depleted T cells, or T cells provided the cDNA or gDNA that made up the material.

Methods used by the authors: How many nucleated cells were present was estimated from reference gene primer amplification. Data came from immunoSEQ multiplex PCR; TCRdb stores just in-frame clones and leaves some out. D and trimming were read from the DNA, whereas the V and J calls and clone size are those reported in that table. The sample holds approximately 330,000 clones, about 90% seen once. Seattle researchers signed up patients amid active infection and tracked them longitudinally. The CDR3 sequence is 17 residues long. Trimming pared 3 bases from V and 6 bases from J, leaving 22 bases between. Germline CDR1 and CDR2: LGHNA and YSLEER.

The TCR sequence derives from a woman in her thirties or forties with COVID-19, enrolled during active disease. The sequencing input was peripheral blood. The chain uses TRBV4-3 and TRBJ2-3; D ambiguous. CDR3 loop: CASSQHTGSRTPDTQYF. The DNA of the CDR3 is TGCGCCAGCAGCCAGCATACCGGGTCCCGAACGCCGGATACGCAGTATTTT.